Here is one T cell receptor (beta chain) with its context. TCRdb's table, derived via immunoSEQ multiplex PCR, lists solely in-frame clones and lacks some. Among tens of thousands of clones, roughly 89% were seen once, and the ten largest hold 25% to 35%. These data come from a study of blood T cell repertoires in COVID-19. The CDR3 covers 14 residues. Looked up from germline, CDR1 is SQVTM and CDR2 is ANQGSEA. V dropped 0 bases and J dropped 6 bases, with 12 bases sitting between them. The sequenced sample was peripheral blood. The chain uses TRBV29-1 and TRBJ2-1, with a possible D match to TRBD2 (5 bases). The receptor was derived from a woman at least 80 years old with acute or convalescent COVID-19. This chain's CDR3 is CSVEDPLRGNEQFF. CDR3 in DNA: TGCAGCGTTGAAGATCCCCTCCGGGGCAATGAGCAGTTCTTC.